The rows below give T cell receptor beta chains drawn from one sample of a study of T-cell reconstitution after alpha-beta-depleted transplantation in children. TCRdb re-analysed the PCR reads in MiXCR, keeping a single row per CDR3 protein. The table records around 270,000 distinct CDR3 sequences, less than 9.5% of them present only once. Material: peripheral blood, obtained 360 days after TCRalphabeta/CD19-depleted stem cell transplant. The receptors originated from a female patient aged 2 to 10 who had a stem cell transplant for Fanconi anemia, so the T cells may come from the graft donor. The conserved cysteine and the conserved F or W are not part of the CDR3 here.

j_call,v_call,cdr3_aa
TRBJ2-3,TRBV6-1,ASRPSLVSDTQY
TRBJ2-2,TRBV7-6,ASSRTRDRGQGELF
TRBJ1-5,TRBV19,ASSFGRAQPQH
TRBJ1-1,TRBV11-2,ASSLMSVEAF
TRBJ1-5,TRBV28,ASSLTQEIQPQH
TRBJ1-5,TRBV11-2,ASSYLGSNQPQH
TRBJ1-2,TRBV5-1,ASSFDRGVPDGYT
TRBJ2-7,TRBV6-5,ASSYSGGYYEQY
TRBJ1-5,TRBV4-1,ASSQDPEGDQPQH
TRBJ2-7,TRBV4-2,ASSQEGVHEQY
TRBJ1-4,TRBV4-3,ASSQAWRGLEKLF
TRBJ1-2,TRBV9,ASSPRQGFGYT
TRBJ1-1,TRBV5-1,ASSSLHRDRASEAF
TRBJ1-1,TRBV20-1,SAREGGRGAEAF
TRBJ2-1,TRBV6-1,ASSERWGKSILFDEQF
TRBJ1-1,TRBV20-1,SASNRARYGENTEAF
TRBJ2-7,TRBV7-6,ASSSGGGVYEQY
TRBJ2-7,TRBV7-9,ASSRQGSYEQY
TRBJ1-6,TRBV7-9,ASSLRHRAN
TRBJ1-6,TRBV7-9,ASSFRPSGSSPLH
TRBJ2-7,TRBV3-1,ASSQDSESYEQY
TRBJ2-3,TRBV7-9,ASSLRQGPDTQY
TRBJ2-1,TRBV12-5,ATALGLSGYDEQF
TRBJ2-3,TRBV5-1,ASSPLGNTDTQY
TRBJ2-1,TRBV3-1,ASSRLGRSYNEQF
TRBJ2-7,TRBV29-1,SVESGDRDYEQY
TRBJ2-2,TRBV18,ASLSRRTGYTGELF
TRBJ1-1,TRBV7-9,ASRVLGRENTEAF
TRBJ1-1,TRBV6-5,ASSYIDRGWDTEAF
TRBJ1-6,TRBV12-3/TRBV12-4,ASSLRADNSPLH
TRBJ2-1,TRBV7-2,ASSLIRVGNEQF
TRBJ2-3,TRBV6-2/TRBV6-3,ASRILQGYTDTQY
TRBJ2-1,TRBV2,ASSDLAPI
TRBJ2-5,TRBV18,ASSSRRTGQETQY
TRBJ1-3,TRBV6-5,ASSYWPRGSSGNTIY
TRBJ2-1,TRBV3-1,ASSQDLRVGPYNEQF
TRBJ1-1,TRBV7-2,ASSFRTPMNTEAF
TRBJ2-2,TRBV20-1,SASEGRRGILNTGELF
TRBJ1-6,TRBV6-1,ASKRTWDRGSPLH
TRBJ1-1,TRBV4-2,ASSQVGMWRDRRKNTEAF
TRBJ2-1,TRBV7-2,ASSLDRYNEQF
TRBJ1-3,TRBV4-1,ASSQVPEGSAWYHSGNTIY
TRBJ2-1,TRBV10-3,AISGKTSGRSPYNEQF
TRBJ1-1,TRBV6-5,ASSYWAVNTEAF
TRBJ2-2,TRBV4-2,ASSPTGLPNTGELF
TRBJ2-7,TRBV6-5,ASSFLTSGNYEQY
TRBJ2-5,TRBV5-1,ASSGGNQETQY
TRBJ2-7,TRBV13,ASSLGLGSYEQY
TRBJ2-2,TRBV4-1,ASSYSAGGPGELF
TRBJ2-3,TRBV7-2,ASSFTTSGGPLSYTDTQY
TRBJ2-3,TRBV3-1,ASSQSGSKRDTQY
TRBJ2-7,TRBV4-1,ATPGQGPVYEQY
TRBJ2-2,TRBV30,ACLGRAGELF